A selection of T cell receptor beta chains follows, all from one sample in a study of T cells in localized non-small cell lung cancer. Clones were read by immunoSEQ multiplex PCR, and TCRdb kept only the in-frame ones, dropping some. The sample contains tens of thousands of clones, roughly 87% of which appear only once. The input for sequencing was peripheral blood, taken before any cancer treatment. These receptors came from a male donor aged 60 or older with stage I squamous cell lung carcinoma. The CDR3 runs from the conserved cysteine through the conserved F or W. The D gene is left open where the match is weak. Size is omitted from some rows. Given values are once, few, many or a class for expanded clones.

v_gene	d_gene	j_gene	abundance	CDR3nt	CDR3aa
TRBV23-1	-	TRBJ2-5	-	TGCGCCAGCAGTCAATCCGGAAGAGACCAAACTTACGGTGGGACCCAGTACTTC	CASSQSGRDQTYGGTQYF
TRBV18	-	TRBJ1-5	once	TGTGCCAGCTCACCAGGAAGGGGTGGTTATCAGCCCCAGCATTTT	CASSPGRGGYQPQHF
TRBV29-1	-	TRBJ2-1	-	TGCAGCGTTGACGGACATGAGCAGTTCTTC	CSVDGHEQFF
TRBV15	-	TRBJ2-2	-	TGTGCCACCAGCAGAGACCAATGGGGGAGCACCGGGGAGCTGTTTTTT	CATSRDQWGSTGELFF
TRBV2	-	TRBJ2-7	-	TGTGCCAGCAGCGTAGGACCCTACGAGCAGTACTTC	CASSVGPYEQYF
TRBV7-2	-	TRBJ2-2	-	TGTGCCAGCAGCTCCCACTCGAACACCGGGGAGCTGTTTTTT	CASSSHSNTGELFF
TRBV5-1	-	TRBJ2-7	-	TGCGCCAGCAGCCGAGACTACGAGCAGTACTTC	CASSRDYEQYF
TRBV2	-	TRBJ2-6	few	TGTGCCAGCGGGGGTCTGCGGGCCTCTGGGGCCAACGTCCTGACTTTC	CASGGLRASGANVLTF
TRBV5-1	-	TRBJ2-5	few	TGCGCCAGCAGCCCGGGGGTCGGGGGAGGACAAGAGACCCAGTACTTC	CASSPGVGGGQETQYF
TRBV5-8	TRBD1	TRBJ1-6	-	TGTGCCAGCAGCTTGGAGACAGGGAATTCTTCGCCCCTCCACTTT	CASSLETGNSSPLHF
TRBV30	TRBD2	TRBJ2-6	-	TGTGCCTCGGGGGGGGACCTCTCTGGGGCCAACGTCCTGACTTTC	CASGGDLSGANVLTF
TRBV6-4	-	TRBJ1-2	-	TGTGCCAGCAGTGCTGTGGGAGCAGGGTCGATCTATGGCTACACCTTC	CASSAVGAGSIYGYTF